This T cell receptor (beta chain) was found in a study of T cell changes during pregnancy in multiple sclerosis. Germline CDR1 LNHDA, CDR2 SQIVND (reference sequence). Between the trimmed V and J ends, which lost 3 bases and 1 base, there was a span of 13 bases. The CDR3 spans 15 residues. The repertoire was sequenced with immunoSEQ multiplex PCR; TCRdb's copy has only in-frame clones and lacks some. Counted here are 40,000 to 60,000 clones, 92% occurring once; the ten biggest clones make up 0.5%. This clonotype was obtained from a female donor with multiple sclerosis, enrolled in a pregnancy study. The material was CD4+ T cells from peripheral blood mononuclear cells, obtained in the third trimester of pregnancy. The gene calls are TRBV19 and TRBJ2-7; no reliable D call. The CDR3 DNA is TGTGCCAGTAGTATCAGTCCCTCGGAGTCCTACGAGCAGTACTTC. It encodes CASSISPSESYEQYF.